The 32 T cell receptor beta chains presented below share a single source sample, sequenced in a study of CD8 T cells in Susac syndrome. Random hexamers served to reverse transcribe about 0.45 to 1 ug RNA. TCRdb analysed the immunoSEQ multiplex PCR reads with MiXCR anew, one entry per CDR3 protein. The sample yields roughly 130,000 distinct CDR3 sequences, approximately 94% seen once. Sequencing used CD4+ T cells from PBMCs. The receptor set was obtained from a human donor with multiple sclerosis.

The rearrangement uses TRBV5-1 and TRBJ2-2, with D possibly TRBD2 on 5 matching bases. The CDR3 has 16 residues. Germline V gives CDR1 SGHRS, CDR2 YFSETQ. V was trimmed by 0 bases and J by 2 bases, leaving 11 bases between them. For the CDR3, the DNA is TGCGCCAGCAGCTTGGCCGGGGTGGTAAACACCGGGGAGCTGTTTTTT. It yields the protein CASSLAGVVNTGELFF.

This clonotype was counted once. The chain couples TRBV7-2 to TRBJ1-2; 7 nucleotides align to TRBD1. The CDR3 loop spans 17 amino acids. Trimming cost V 4 bases and J 3 bases; bases outside gene matches: 14. From germline, CDR1 is SGHTA and CDR2 FQGNSA. The CDR3: CASSSLVGTARYYGYTF. The CDR3 DNA sequence: TGTGCCAGCAGCTCCTTAGTCGGGACAGCAAGATACTATGGCTACACCTTC. Full variable domain (outside the CDR3, taken from reference TRBV7-2 and TRBJ1-2): GAGVSQSPSNKVTEKGKDVELRCDPISGHTALYWYRQSLGQGLEFLIYFQGNSAPDKSGLPSDRFSAERTGGSVSTLTIQRTQQEDSAVYLCASSSLVGTARYYGYTFGSGTRLTVV.

V gene TRBV6-5 combines with J gene TRBJ2-7; no firm D call. The length of the CDR3 is 13 residues. The germline CDR1 and CDR2 sequences are MNHEY and SVGAGI. The V end lost 2 bases, the J end lost 4 bases, and 9 bases lay between the germline ends. CDR3 loop: CASSYNRYYEQYF. The CDR3 DNA sequence: TGTGCCAGCAGTTACAACCGTTATTACGAGCAGTACTTC.

The CDR3 loop is CASSLARGGKGTDTQYF. CDR3 nucleotides: TGTGCCAGCAGTTTAGCCCGGGGAGGGAAGGGCACAGATACGCAGTATTTT. The chain has TRBV12-3 or TRBV12-4 and TRBJ2-3; 7 bases align to TRBD2. The CDR3 extends over 17 amino acids. The junction had 7 bases not matched to a gene; V was cut back by 0 bases and J by 1 base.

V usage is TRBV5-1 and J usage is TRBJ2-3, with D perhaps matching TRBD1 or TRBD2 (5 bases each). Trimming took 5 bases from V and 2 from J, leaving 9 bases between them. The CDR3 runs to 13 residues. The germline V gene encodes CDR1 SGHRS and CDR2 YFSETQ. This CDR3 reads CASRQGDTDTQYF. Written as DNA, the CDR3 is TGCGCCAGCAGGCAGGGAGACACAGATACGCAGTATTTT.

This chain connects TRBV20-1 to TRBJ2-7, with D possibly TRBD2 on 5 matching bases. Trimming removed 3 bases from V and 1 base from J, with 19 bases in between. Germline V gene sequence: CDR1 DFQATT, CDR2 SNEGSKA (reference sequence). This CDR3 has 16 amino acids. The CDR3 DNA reads TGCAGTGCTAGGGCAGTAAGAGGGAGCCTATCCTACGAGCAGTACTTC. Amino acid sequence: CSARAVRGSLSYEQYF.

Written as DNA, the CDR3 is TGTGCCAGTATGGGGGTCGGGGACTCCTCCTACGAGCAGTACTTC. Protein: CASMGVGDSSYEQYF. This sequence joins TRBV19 and TRBJ2-7; possibly TRBD2 for D (6 bases). This CDR3 contains 15 residues. Trimming removed 7 bases from V and 0 bases from J, with 16 bases in between. Germline CDR1 is LNHDA and CDR2 is SQIVND (reference sequence).

This chain links TRBV18 with TRBJ2-5; no reliable D call. Germline V lookup: CDR1 KGHSH, CDR2 LQKENI. Trimming cost V 1 base and J 1 base, with 10 bases left between them. The CDR3 has 15 residues. The CDR3 sequence: CASSPRIGSQETQYF. The CDR3 region has the DNA TGTGCCAGCTCACCACGAATAGGTAGCCAAGAGACCCAGTACTTC.

The V call is TRBV10-3, the J call TRBJ2-5; D may be TRBD1 or TRBD2 (6 bases each). The germline V and J ends were trimmed by 10 bases and 3 bases, with 15 bases remaining between them. Germline-derived CDR1 and CDR2 are ENHRY and SYGVKD. The CDR3 covers 13 residues. CDR3 in amino acids: CATTGGGEETQYF. CDR3 sequence (DNA): TGTGCCACCACCGGGGGCGGCGAAGAGACCCAGTACTTC.

This chain connects TRBV29-1 to TRBJ2-5; D uncertain. Germline lookup yields CDR1 SQVTM and CDR2 ANQGSEA. Trimming removed 4 bases at V and 4 bases at J, with 10 bases between. This CDR3 region has 12 residues. CDR3 protein: CSVAVGIETQYF. In nucleotides, the CDR3 is TGCAGCGTTGCGGTTGGGATAGAGACCCAGTACTTC.

The rearrangement joins TRBV15 to TRBJ1-5, with a tentative D call TRBD1 (5 bases). The CDR3 is made up of 16 amino acids. Germline CDR1 and CDR2: LNHNV and YYDKDF (reference sequence). Deletions cut 3 bases from V and 1 base from J, with 13 bases between. Written as DNA, the CDR3 is TGTGCCACCAGCAGCCTGGACACTTTGAGCAATCAGCCCCAGCATTTT. It encodes CATSSLDTLSNQPQHF.

The chain recombines TRBV25-1 with TRBJ2-2, with TRBD1 identical over 8 bases. This CDR3 region has 15 residues. V dropped 4 bases and J dropped 5; count of bases not matched to a gene: 6. Germline CDR1 reads MGHDK; CDR2 reads SYGVNS. In DNA, the CDR3 is TGTGCCAGCAGTGGCCGGGACAGGAGAACCGGGGAGCTGTTTTTT. Its translation: CASSGRDRRTGELFF. The variable domain in full, with the rest retrieved from reference TRBV25-1 and TRBJ2-2, is EADIYQTPRYLVIGTGKKITLECSQTMGHDKMYWYQQDPGMELHLIHYSYGVNSTEKGDLSSESTVSRIRTEHFPLTLESARPSHTSQYLCASSGRDRRTGELFFGEGSRLTVL.

V usage is TRBV13 and J usage is TRBJ2-7; no clear D gene. The germline CDR1 and CDR2 sequences are PRHDT and FYEKMQ (reference sequence). The CDR3 sequence is 13 residues long. Trimming pared 5 bases from V and 0 bases from J, leaving 8 bases between. DNA of the CDR3: TGTGCCAGCAGCCCTCCTTTCTCCTACGAGCAGTACTTC. It encodes CASSPPFSYEQYF.

This sequence joins TRBV7-3 and TRBJ1-6; a possible D gene is TRBD1 (6 bases). Trimming took 3 bases from V and 10 from J, leaving 10 bases between them. The CDR3 spans 13 residues. Germline CDR1 and CDR2: SGHTA and FQGTGA. CDR3 sequence (DNA): TGTGCCAGCAGCTTGACAGGCCAATCACCCCTCCACTTT. Translation: CASSLTGQSPLHF.

The V call is TRBV28, the J call TRBJ1-2; possible D gene TRBD1, 6 bases. The CDR3 length is 17 residues. The V and J ends lost 6 bases and 5 bases respectively, with 25 bases between them. Germline V gene sequence: CDR1 MDHEN, CDR2 SYDVKM. The CDR3 coding sequence is TGTGCCAGCAGCTCGTCTGGATTCTCAGGGGCGGGGTATGGCTACACCTTC. This encodes CASSSSGFSGAGYGYTF.

The CDR3 here is CASWGQGAAGELFF. CDR3 DNA: TGTGCCAGCTGGGGACAGGGGGCCGCCGGGGAGCTGTTTTTT. The chain combines TRBV2 with TRBJ2-2, with 12 bases that match TRBD1. Unmatched junction bases numbered 4, after V lost 8 bases and J lost 6 bases. Germline assignment: CDR1 SNHLY and CDR2 FYNNEI. CDR3 length: 14 amino acids.

The J gene is TRBJ2-3, the V gene TRBV7-9; D gene unclear. V lost 0 bases to trimming and J lost 2 bases, with 3 bases between them. CDR1 is SEHNR and CDR2 is FQNEAQ in the germline V gene (reference sequence). CDR3 size: 13 residues. The CDR3 DNA sequence: TGTGCCAGCAGCTTAGCGATCACAGATACGCAGTATTTT. This translates into CASSLAITDTQYF. Drawing the rest from reference TRBV7-9 and TRBJ2-3, the complete variable domain is DTGVSQNPRHKITKRGQNVTFRCDPISEHNRLYWYRQTLGQGPEFLTYFQNEAQLEKSRLLSDRFSAERPKGSFSTLEIQRTEQGDSAMYLCASSLAITDTQYFGPGTRLTVL.

The count of this clonotype is one. J is TRBJ2-3 and V is TRBV30; a weak D match, TRBD1 (6 bases). Germline V CDR1 and CDR2: GTSNPN, SVGIG (reference sequence). V was shortened by 6 bases and J by 1 base, with 14 bases between the two germline ends. This CDR3 region has 14 residues. This CDR3 reads CACPGTHRTDTQYF. In nucleotides, the CDR3 is TGTGCCTGTCCCGGGACACACCGCACAGATACGCAGTATTTT.

The rearrangement uses TRBV2 and TRBJ2-7; D remains ambiguous. Trimming took off 3 bases at V and 2 bases at J, with 11 bases between the two ends. CDR1 and CDR2 (germline): SNHLY, FYNNEI. This CDR3 is built from 14 residues. CDR3 protein: CASSDAVLTYEQYF. The CDR3 nucleotides are TGTGCCAGCAGTGACGCGGTACTGACCTACGAGCAGTACTTC.

The chain couples TRBV6-6 to TRBJ2-1; possible D gene TRBD2, 6 bases. Germline assignment: CDR1 MNHNY and CDR2 SVGAGI (reference sequence). The CDR3 extends over 15 amino acids. V lost 6 bases and J lost 0, with 12 bases in between. The chain's CDR3 is CASRPRLGSYNEQFF. CDR3 DNA sequence: TGTGCCAGCAGGCCTCGACTAGGCTCCTACAATGAGCAGTTCTTC.

The rearrangement uses TRBV20-1 and TRBJ2-1; perhaps TRBD1 as D (5 bases). V shed 4 bases and J shed 9 bases, with 13 bases lying between them. There are 12 residues in the CDR3. Germline lookup yields CDR1 DFQATT and CDR2 SNEGSKA (reference sequence). The chain's CDR3 is CSATPDSPEQFF. Written as DNA, the CDR3 is TGCAGTGCTACCCCCGACAGCCCTGAGCAGTTCTTC.

The chain combines TRBV7-9 with TRBJ2-3, with D possibly being TRBD2 (5 bases). Per germline, CDR1 SEHNR and CDR2 FQNEAQ (reference sequence). This CDR3 contains 14 residues. Trimming took off 1 base at V and 4 bases at J, with 9 bases between the two ends. The CDR3 protein is CASSLDPRADTQYF. CDR3 in DNA: TGTGCCAGCAGCTTAGATCCGAGGGCAGATACGCAGTATTTT.

The gene calls are TRBV5-1 and TRBJ2-2; maybe TRBD2 (5 bases). Germline CDR1 SGHRS, CDR2 YFSETQ. Trimming left V 4 bases short and J 5 bases short, with 21 bases between. This CDR3 has 17 residues. In nucleotides, the CDR3 is TGCGCCAGCAGCCCCGGTCCCAGCCCAAGAGGGACCGGGGAGCTGTTTTTT. This encodes CASSPGPSPRGTGELFF.

The gene calls are TRBV6-6 and TRBJ1-1; weak D call: TRBD1 (5 bases). CDR1 MNHNY and CDR2 SVGAGI come from the germline V gene (reference sequence). The CDR3 runs 14 residues. V was pared by 8 bases and J by 10 bases, with 23 bases between. CDR3 nucleotides: TGTGCCAGCCTTTCCCAGGGCAGGATCTCTCGAGCTTTCTTT. Its translation is CASLSQGRISRAFF.

The V gene is TRBV9, the J gene TRBJ2-2; 8 bases fit TRBD2. Germline lookup yields CDR1 SGDLS and CDR2 YYNGEE. The CDR3 covers 13 residues. With V trimmed by 9 bases and J by 5 bases, 6 bases remained unmatched. The CDR3 loop is CATGRGGTGELFF. CDR3 in DNA: TGTGCCACCGGGAGGGGAGGTACCGGGGAGCTGTTTTTT.

The chain recombines TRBV6-2 or TRBV6-3 with TRBJ1-2, with 8 bases identical to TRBD1. V lost 2 bases and J lost 0; bases outside the gene matches: 11. There are 18 residues in the CDR3. Germline V gene sequence: CDR1 MNHEY, CDR2 SVGEGT. In DNA form, the CDR3 reads TGTGCCAGCAGTTACCCGAGGACAGGGAGCAAAACTAACTATGGCTACACCTTC. Its protein product is CASSYPRTGSKTNYGYTF.

This clonotype turned up a few times. The V and J genes are TRBV4-2 and TRBJ1-1, with D unresolved. The CDR3 covers 14 residues. Trimming cost V 0 bases and J 1 base, with 6 bases left between them. Germline CDR1 and CDR2: LGHNA and YNFKEQ. The CDR3 bases are TGTGCCAGCAGCCAAGATCGGGAGAACACTGAAGCTTTCTTT. Translating it yields CASSQDRENTEAFF.

The V call is TRBV24-1, the J call TRBJ1-1; D not certain. The V end was cut by 9 bases, the J end by 4 bases, with 8 bases between. The CDR3 has 11 amino acids. The germline CDR1 and CDR2 sequences are KGHDR and SFDVKD. CDR3 amino acids: CATQIGTEAFF. The CDR3 DNA sequence: TGTGCCACCCAAATAGGCACTGAAGCTTTCTTT.

This chain uses TRBV11-1 with TRBJ2-7; 7 nucleotides agree with TRBD2. The J segment lost 8 bases and the V segment lost 5 bases, leaving 9 bases of the junction unmatched. This CDR3 is built from 13 residues. From germline, CDR1 is SGHAT and CDR2 FQDESV (reference sequence). The CDR3 here is CASSTPGLSKQYF. The CDR3 DNA is TGTGCCAGCAGCACACCGGGACTATCAAAGCAGTACTTC.

V gene TRBV19 combines with J gene TRBJ2-1; 12 nucleotides line up with TRBD2. The CDR3 consists of 13 residues. V dropped 7 bases and J dropped 9; count of bases not matched to a gene: 4. Germline loops: CDR1 LNHDA, CDR2 SQIVND (reference sequence). CDR3 loop: CASTSGRASEQFF. The CDR3 region has the DNA TGTGCCAGTACTAGCGGGAGGGCCTCTGAGCAGTTCTTC.

V and J are TRBV29-1 and TRBJ1-4; the D is unclear. V was cut by 4 bases and J by 2 bases, with 8 bases left in between. In germline, CDR1 is SQVTM, CDR2 ANQGSEA. CDR3 length: 13 residues. The CDR3 DNA reads TGCAGCGTTGGGGGTAACACTAATGAAAAACTGTTTTTT. Translation gives CSVGGNTNEKLFF.

The chain has TRBV27 and TRBJ2-3; 14 positions agree with TRBD2. Germline values: CDR1 MNHEY, CDR2 SMNVEV (reference sequence). The CDR3 sequence is 18 residues long. Trimming took 3 bases from V and 2 from J; bases not matched to a gene: 7. The CDR3 reads CASSFGLAGGRSTDTQYF. CDR3 nucleotides: TGTGCCAGCAGTTTCGGACTAGCGGGAGGCCGATCCACAGATACGCAGTATTTT.